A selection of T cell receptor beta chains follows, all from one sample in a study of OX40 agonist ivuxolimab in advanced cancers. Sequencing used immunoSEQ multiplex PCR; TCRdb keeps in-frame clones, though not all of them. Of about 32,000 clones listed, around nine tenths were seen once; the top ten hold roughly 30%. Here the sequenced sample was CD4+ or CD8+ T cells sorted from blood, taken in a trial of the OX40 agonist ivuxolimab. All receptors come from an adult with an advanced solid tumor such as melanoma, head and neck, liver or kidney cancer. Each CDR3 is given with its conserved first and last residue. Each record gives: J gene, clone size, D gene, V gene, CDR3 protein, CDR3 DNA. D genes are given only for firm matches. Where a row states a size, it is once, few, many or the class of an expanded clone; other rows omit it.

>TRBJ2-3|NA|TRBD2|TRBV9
CASSATSGSRLSQYF
TGTGCCAGCAGCGCGACTAGCGGGAGTCGGCTGTCGCAGTATTTT
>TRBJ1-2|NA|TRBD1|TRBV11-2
CASSPGQGAYYGYTF
TGTGCCAGCAGCCCTGGACAGGGGGCTTACTATGGCTACACCTTC
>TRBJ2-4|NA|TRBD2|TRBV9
CASDQDGSSGIPLAKNIQYF
TGTGCCAGCGATCAGGATGGATCCAGCGGGATCCCGCTAGCCAAAAACATTCAGTACTTC
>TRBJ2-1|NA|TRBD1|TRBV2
CASSASGTGPYNEQFF
TGTGCCAGCAGTGCGTCCGGGACAGGTCCCTACAATGAGCAGTTCTTC
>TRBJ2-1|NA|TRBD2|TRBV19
CASSSKGTSGDEQFF
TGTGCCAGTAGTAGTAAAGGGACTAGCGGGGATGAGCAGTTCTTC
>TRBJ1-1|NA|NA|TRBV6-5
CASSIPGVTEAFF
TGTGCCAGCAGTATCCCTGGGGTCACTGAAGCTTTCTTT
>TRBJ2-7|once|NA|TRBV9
CASSVGVAEAGYEQYF
TGTGCCAGCAGCGTAGGGGTTGCAGAGGCAGGCTACGAGCAGTACTTC
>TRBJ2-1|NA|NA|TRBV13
CASSLGQQQFF
TGTGCCAGCAGCTTAGGACAGCAGCAGTTCTTC
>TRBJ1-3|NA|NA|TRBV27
CASSGRSSGNTIYF
TGTGCCAGCAGTGGACGGAGCTCTGGAAACACCATATATTTT
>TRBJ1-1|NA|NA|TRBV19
CASSTQGVTEAFF
TGTGCCAGTAGTACCCAAGGGGTTACTGAAGCTTTCTTT
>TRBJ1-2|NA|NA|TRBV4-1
CASSQDRRYGYTF
TGCGCCAGCAGCCAAGACAGAAGGTATGGCTACACCTTC
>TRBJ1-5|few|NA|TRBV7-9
CASSSNKYNQPQHF
TGTGCCAGCAGCTCCAATAAATACAATCAGCCCCAGCATTTT
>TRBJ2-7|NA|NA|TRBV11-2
CASSFPPDIAYEQYF
TGTGCCAGCAGCTTTCCTCCCGACATCGCCTACGAGCAGTACTTC
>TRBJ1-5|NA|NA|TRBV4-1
CASSQDHVRPQHF
TGCGCCAGCAGCCAAGATCACGTAAGGCCCCAGCATTTT
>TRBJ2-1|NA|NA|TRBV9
CASRNYSSYNEQFF
TGTGCCAGCCGAAACTACAGCTCCTACAATGAGCAGTTCTTC
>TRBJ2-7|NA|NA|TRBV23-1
CASKNYEQYF
TGCGCCAGCAAAAATTACGAGCAGTACTTC
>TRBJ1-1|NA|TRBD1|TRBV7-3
CASSKGQGTEAFF
TGTGCCAGCAGCAAAGGACAGGGCACTGAAGCTTTCTTT
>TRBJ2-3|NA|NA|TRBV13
CASSLGTDTQYF
TGTGCCAGCAGCTTAGGTACAGATACGCAGTATTTT
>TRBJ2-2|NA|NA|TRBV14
CASSPYWGTGELFF
TGTGCCAGCAGCCCCTATTGGGGCACCGGGGAGCTGTTTTTT
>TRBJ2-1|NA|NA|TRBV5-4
CASSLHRSNEQFF
TGTGCCAGCAGCCTCCACCGGAGCAATGAGCAGTTCTTC
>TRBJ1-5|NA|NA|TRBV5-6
CASSFGGLSNQPQHF
TGTGCCAGCAGTTTCGGAGGTCTTAGCAATCAGCCCCAGCATTTT
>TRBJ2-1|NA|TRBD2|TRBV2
CASSPTSGVYNEQFF
TGTGCCAGCAGTCCGACTAGCGGGGTTTACAATGAGCAGTTCTTC
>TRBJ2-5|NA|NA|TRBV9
CASSVEATTPETQYF
TGTGCCAGCAGCGTAGAGGCCACAACGCCAGAGACCCAGTACTTC
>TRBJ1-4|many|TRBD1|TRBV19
CASSIFGDREGEEKLFF
TGTGCCAGTAGTATCTTCGGGGACAGGGAGGGTGAAGAAAAACTGTTTTTT
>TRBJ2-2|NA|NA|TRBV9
CASSVRTGELFF
TGTGCCAGCAGCGTTCGGACCGGGGAGCTGTTTTTT
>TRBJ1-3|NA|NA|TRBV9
CASSLSGNTIYF
TGTGCCAGCAGCCTATCTGGAAACACCATATATTTT
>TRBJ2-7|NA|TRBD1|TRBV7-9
CASSTDRALVGEQYF
TGTGCCAGCAGCACGGACAGGGCTTTGGTAGGCGAGCAGTACTTC
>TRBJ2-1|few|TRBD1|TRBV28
CASSAGDRVNEQFF
TGTGCCAGCAGCGCAGGGGACAGGGTTAATGAGCAGTTCTTC
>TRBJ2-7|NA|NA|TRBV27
CASSLSRGANEQYF
TGTGCCAGCAGTTTATCGAGGGGCGCCAACGAGCAGTACTTC
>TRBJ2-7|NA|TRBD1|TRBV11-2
CASSLGGTGAYEQYF
TGTGCCAGCAGCTTAGGTGGGACAGGGGCCTACGAGCAGTACTTC
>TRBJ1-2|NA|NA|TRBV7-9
CASSTAGDGYTF
TGTGCCAGCAGCACGGCAGGGGATGGCTACACCTTC
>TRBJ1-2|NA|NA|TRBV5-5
CASSLEGAYGYTF
TGTGCCAGCAGCTTGGAAGGGGCCTATGGCTACACCTTC
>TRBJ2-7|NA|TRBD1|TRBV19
CASSLGQDNSYEQYF
TGTGCCAGTAGCCTAGGACAGGACAACTCCTACGAGCAGTACTTC